This TCR beta chain originates from a study of molecular identifiers for immune sequencing clone quantification. Turning to the study itself: Replicates involved a five-way split of RNA from around 20,000 or 99,000 naive CD8 cells, with sequencing of four.

Study findings and constraints: Over 97% of CMV-specific effector molecules, but under 1% of naive ones, were in clones above 20 copies.

A word on this clonotype: What it recognizes is unknown.

Libraries for naive CD8 T cells, which were made from roughly 18,000 to 920,000 sorted cells, drew on 10%, 30% or 50% of the RNA. Bulk TCR library preparation followed previously described methods with listed TCR primers. From the PCR reads, TCRdb called clonotypes with MiXCR, one entry per CDR3 protein. The data show 60,000 to 65,000 distinct CDR3 sequences, about a fifth seen once. The germline V gene has CDR1 SEHNR and CDR2 FQNEAQ (reference sequence). J was trimmed by 7 bases and V by 3 bases; bases with no gene match: 5. This CDR3 has 14 amino acids. The receptor was isolated from a human donor in good health. Some libraries in this study had Jurkat cell RNA spiked in. Sequencing input: naive CD8+ T cells from blood, with Jurkat cell RNA spiked in. Documented subset: FACS-sorted CD8+CD4-CCR7+CD45RA+ naive T cells. V usage is TRBV7-9 and J usage is TRBJ2-1; 8 bases match TRBD1. CDR3 sequence: CASSLPGGVNEQFF. Here the CDR3 DNA reads TGTGCCAGCAGCTTGCCAGGGGGCGTTAATGAGCAGTTCTTC.